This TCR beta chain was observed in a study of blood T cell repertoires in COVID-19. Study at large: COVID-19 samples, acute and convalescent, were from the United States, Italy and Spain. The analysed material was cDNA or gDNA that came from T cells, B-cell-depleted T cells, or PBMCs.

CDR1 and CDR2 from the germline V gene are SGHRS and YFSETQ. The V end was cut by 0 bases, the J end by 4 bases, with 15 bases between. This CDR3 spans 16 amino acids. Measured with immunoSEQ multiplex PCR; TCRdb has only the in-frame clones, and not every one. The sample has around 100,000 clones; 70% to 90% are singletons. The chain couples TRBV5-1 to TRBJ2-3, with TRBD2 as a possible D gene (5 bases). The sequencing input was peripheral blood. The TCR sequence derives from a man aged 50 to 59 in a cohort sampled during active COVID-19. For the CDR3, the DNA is TGCGCCAGCAGCTTGGGGTCCCTGGGAGACGCAGATACGCAGTATTTT. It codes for CASSLGSLGDADTQYF.